Listed below are T cell receptor beta chains from one sample, sequenced in a study of T cells in Graves' hyperthyroidism and ophthalmopathy. TCRdb itself ran the multiplex PCR reads through MiXCR, one entry per CDR3 protein. The sample shows approximately 330,000 distinct CDR3 sequences, about 20% of them seen only once. Input material: blood. The receptors shown here come from a woman between 50 and 59 years old with Graves' hyperthyroidism. CDR3s include the opening cysteine and the closing phenylalanine or tryptophan. D genes are given only for firm matches. The listing skips clone size in some rows; elsewhere it reads once, few, many or a size class.

cdr3_aa: CASSFETNYGYTF
cdr3_nt: TGCGCCAGCAGCTTTGAGACTAACTATGGCTACACCTTC
j_call: TRBJ1-2
v_call: TRBV5-1
d_call: NA
clone_size: many
cdr3_length: 13

cdr3_aa: CSAREGGQPQHF
cdr3_nt: TGCAGTGCTAGAGAGGGGGGTCAGCCCCAGCATTTT
j_call: TRBJ1-5
v_call: TRBV20-1
d_call: NA
clone_size: NA
cdr3_length: 12

cdr3_aa: CASSTQGGGNTIYF
cdr3_nt: TGTGCCAGTAGTACACAGGGTGGTGGAAACACCATATATTTT
j_call: TRBJ1-3
v_call: TRBV19
d_call: NA
clone_size: NA
cdr3_length: 14

cdr3_aa: CSVDGSGSGNEQFF
cdr3_nt: TGCAGCGTTGATGGTAGCGGGAGTGGTAATGAGCAGTTCTTC
j_call: TRBJ2-1
v_call: TRBV29-1
d_call: TRBD2
clone_size: NA
cdr3_length: 14

cdr3_aa: CASRNTGGNSDTQYF
cdr3_nt: TGTGCCAGCAGGAACACCGGGGGTAATTCAGATACGCAGTATTTT
j_call: TRBJ2-3
v_call: TRBV6-1
d_call: NA
clone_size: few
cdr3_length: 15

cdr3_aa: CASRYTGGSGGNTIYF
cdr3_nt: TGTGCCAGCAGATATACAGGGGGATCGGGAGGAAACACCATATATTTT
j_call: TRBJ1-3
v_call: TRBV28
d_call: TRBD1
clone_size: NA
cdr3_length: 16

cdr3_aa: CASSVTPRSYNEQFF
cdr3_nt: TGTGCCAGCAGCGTAACTCCACGCTCCTACAATGAGCAGTTCTTC
j_call: TRBJ2-1
v_call: TRBV9
d_call: NA
clone_size: many
cdr3_length: 15

cdr3_aa: CASSQGTVLGEQYF
cdr3_nt: TGTGCCAGCAGCCAAGGGACAGTTCTAGGCGAGCAGTACTTC
j_call: TRBJ2-7
v_call: TRBV7-3
d_call: TRBD1
clone_size: NA
cdr3_length: 14

cdr3_aa: CASRGTSGNEQFF
cdr3_nt: TGTGCCAGCAGAGGGACTAGCGGGAATGAGCAGTTCTTC
j_call: TRBJ2-1
v_call: TRBV6-1
d_call: TRBD2
clone_size: few
cdr3_length: 13

cdr3_aa: CASLMGAGTEAFF
cdr3_nt: TGTGCCAGCCTGATGGGGGCAGGCACTGAAGCTTTCTTT
j_call: TRBJ1-1
v_call: TRBV11-2
d_call: NA
clone_size: NA
cdr3_length: 13

cdr3_aa: CASSYGRDEQFF
cdr3_nt: TGTGCCAGCAGCTACGGGAGGGATGAGCAGTTCTTC
j_call: TRBJ2-1
v_call: TRBV11-2
d_call: TRBD2
clone_size: many
cdr3_length: 12

cdr3_aa: CASRAGGGNEQYF
cdr3_nt: TGTGCCAGCAGAGCGGGCGGGGGCAACGAGCAGTACTTC
j_call: TRBJ2-7
v_call: TRBV2
d_call: NA
clone_size: many
cdr3_length: 13

cdr3_aa: CASSEALGLEWDTQYF
cdr3_nt: TGTGCCAGCAGTGAAGCGCTCGGATTAGAGTGGGATACGCAGTATTTT
j_call: TRBJ2-3
v_call: TRBV2
d_call: NA
clone_size: many
cdr3_length: 16

cdr3_aa: CASSQDAGGETQYF
cdr3_nt: TGCGCCAGCAGCCAAGACGCGGGGGGAGAGACCCAGTACTTC
j_call: TRBJ2-5
v_call: TRBV4-1
d_call: TRBD2
clone_size: few
cdr3_length: 14

cdr3_aa: CAWSTIQETQYF
cdr3_nt: TGTGCCTGGAGTACTATCCAAGAGACCCAGTACTTC
j_call: TRBJ2-5
v_call: TRBV30
d_call: NA
clone_size: many
cdr3_length: 12

cdr3_aa: CASIGEGNQPQHF
cdr3_nt: TGTGCCAGCATAGGGGAAGGCAATCAGCCCCAGCATTTT
j_call: TRBJ1-5
v_call: TRBV2
d_call: NA
clone_size: many
cdr3_length: 13